This T cell receptor (beta chain) was profiled in a study of shared clonotypes between healthy human individuals. Study background: For every donor, three CD4 naive, three CD4 memory, two CD8 naive and one CD8 memory plates were used. Findings of the study overall: Of the naive CD4 clonotypes, roughly 5% were shared across a few donors.

Naive CD8 populations comprised CD45RO-negative cells positively selected for CCR7, excluding terminally differentiated effector memory CD45RA+ cells. Every contributor of samples was a Caucasian grown-up residing in Nashville, Tennessee. The CDR3 contains 14 residues. V gave up 5 bases and J gave up 7 bases; unmatched junction bases: 6. CDR1 GTSNPN and CDR2 SVGIG come from the germline V gene (reference sequence). The protocol was immunoSEQ multiplex PCR, while the TCRdb copy is restricted to in-frame clones and leaves out a portion. The sample lists about 2.1 million clones; 85% to 95% were seen once. Of note for this clone: Its antigen is as yet unknown.

The chain carries TRBV30 and TRBJ1-6; 9 bases fit TRBD1. Material: naive CD8+ T cells from PBMCs. This TCR was recovered from a man aged 18 to 30 in good health. Some clones in this sample may be carry-over from other donors' samples. In DNA, the CDR3 is TGTGCCTGGGGACAGGGGAAAGTCAATTCACCCCTCCACTTT. Translated, it gives CAWGQGKVNSPLHF.